Below, 20 T cell receptor beta chains from the same sample are listed, as sequenced in a study of long-term antiretroviral therapy in people with HIV (dated by TCRdb to between 2020 and 2023). The immunoSEQ hsTCRB v3.0 assay was used at survey level resolution to sequence the TRB variable region. Imported from immuneACCESS, the table was reduced by TCRdb to in-frame sequences with V and J called. These copies leave out some clones; in studies compared against another copy, an unresolved V gene accounts for under half, and the cause of the remainder is not known. This sample comprises about 7,100 clones, 81% of them detected only once. The leading ten clones occupy about 15% of the sample. This material consisted of unsorted PBMCs, taken about 2.5 years before starting antiretroviral therapy. These receptors were taken from a man between 35 and 55 years old with HIV.

The rearrangement joins TRBV11-3 to TRBJ2-7; D is uncertain. This CDR3 region has 11 residues. Trimming removed 4 bases from V and 2 bases from J, with 3 bases in between. Germline CDR1 reads SGHNT; CDR2 reads YENEEA. Written as DNA, the CDR3 is TGTGCCAGCAGCTGGCCCTACGAGCAGTACTTC. Translated, it gives CASSWPYEQYF.

The chain links TRBV10-2 to TRBJ1-5, with TRBD1 identical over 7 bases. The J segment lost 3 bases and the V segment lost 0 bases, leaving 8 bases of the junction unmatched. The germline CDR1 and CDR2 sequences are WSHSY and SAAADI. The CDR3 has 17 residues. The CDR3 bases are TGCGCCAGCAGTGAGTCGAAAAAGGGGGCAGACAATCAGCCCCAGCATTTT. Protein: CASSESKKGADNQPQHF.

This chain links TRBV5-4 with TRBJ1-3; 8 nucleotides line up with TRBD1. The length of the CDR3 is 17 residues. J lost 1 base, V lost 4 bases, and 10 bases had no gene match. CDR1 is SGHNT, CDR2 YYREEE, per germline (reference sequence). CDR3 DNA sequence: TGTGCCAGCAGCATAGGGAGGCAGGGGGCTTCTGGAAACACCATATATTTT. It translates to CASSIGRQGASGNTIYF.

The genes are TRBV9 and TRBJ2-2; tentatively, D is TRBD2 (5 bases). The CDR3 spans 15 residues. CDR1 is SGDLS, CDR2 YYNGEE, per germline. Trimming removed 0 bases at V and 1 base at J, with 7 bases between. CDR3 amino acids: CASSVVAWNTGELFF. The CDR3 nucleotides read TGTGCCAGCAGCGTAGTAGCGTGGAACACCGGGGAGCTGTTTTTT.

In its sample, this clone was seen a few times. The rearrangement uses TRBV6-4 and TRBJ2-1; D might be TRBD1 (6 bases). This CDR3 has 13 residues. Deletions cut 0 bases from V and 7 bases from J, with 7 bases between. Germline CDR1 MRHNA, CDR2 SNTAGT. CDR3 region: CASSDSGQNEQFF. CDR3 in DNA: TGTGCCAGCAGTGACTCGGGACAAAATGAGCAGTTCTTC.

On this clone itself: The same CDR3 can be traced to other DNA sequences in this sample. The rearrangement uses TRBV4-1 and TRBJ2-7; 11 bases line up with TRBD1. The CDR3 runs to 14 residues. With 5 bases clipped from V and 3 bases from J, the junction kept 3 bases outside the gene matches. Germline V gene lookup returns CDR1 MGHRA and CDR2 YSYEKL. For the CDR3, the DNA is TGCGCCAGCAGCGAAGGGACAGGGGGCTACGAGCAGTACTTC. Translation: CASSEGTGGYEQYF.

This clone was picked up a small number of times. The chain has TRBV27 and TRBJ2-7, with D maybe TRBD1 (7 bases). Per germline, CDR1 MNHEY and CDR2 SMNVEV (reference sequence). This CDR3 has 14 residues. V shed 2 bases and J shed 2 bases, with 10 bases lying between them. This CDR3 reads CASSLQGGPYEQYF. CDR3 nucleotides: TGTGCCAGCAGTTTACAGGGGGGTCCCTACGAGCAGTACTTC.

The gene calls are TRBV28 and TRBJ2-3; 9 bases match TRBD2. The V gene end was trimmed by 4 bases and the J gene end by 0 bases; junction bases not matched to a gene: 14. The length of the CDR3 is 19 residues. The V gene's germline CDR1 is MDHEN and CDR2 SYDVKM. CDR3 sequence (DNA): TGTGCCAGCAGTTATCTAGCGGGGATAGCTTACGCTAGCACAGATACGCAGTATTTT. Protein: CASSYLAGIAYASTDTQYF.

The V and J genes are TRBV6-5 and TRBJ1-2; tentatively, D is TRBD1 (5 bases). Trimming removed 0 bases from V and 4 bases from J, with 12 bases in between. The germline CDR1 and CDR2 sequences are MNHEY and SVGAGI. The length of the CDR3 is 15 residues. The chain's CDR3 is CASSYSGGSSYGYTF. The CDR3 nucleotides read TGTGCCAGCAGTTACTCGGGGGGATCATCCTATGGCTACACCTTC.

The genes are TRBV30 and TRBJ2-3; D possibly corresponds to TRBD2 (5 bases). The CDR3 runs 13 residues. The V gene lost 4 bases and the J gene lost 1 base, with 9 bases spanning the gap. Germline loops: CDR1 GTSNPN, CDR2 SVGIG (reference sequence). DNA for the CDR3: TGTGCCTGGAAGAACGGGGGCACAGATACGCAGTATTTT. This gives the protein CAWKNGGTDTQYF.

The gene calls are TRBV19 and TRBJ1-6, with a tentative D call TRBD1 (5 bases). CDR1 and CDR2 from the germline V gene are LNHDA and SQIVND (reference sequence). Trimming shortened V by 7 bases and J by 10 bases, and 14 bases separated the two germline ends. The CDR3 consists of 13 residues. CDR3 amino acids: CASKEGSQSPLHF. The CDR3 bases are TGTGCCAGTAAGGAGGGGAGTCAATCACCCCTCCACTTT.

The chain carries TRBV19 and TRBJ2-2; no definite D call. Trimming shortened V by 1 base and J by 4 bases, and 7 bases separated the two germline ends. The CDR3 contains 14 residues. CDR1 is LNHDA, CDR2 SQIVND, per germline (reference sequence). The CDR3 sequence is CASSIVGSTGELFF. The CDR3 nucleotides are TGTGCCAGTAGTATAGTAGGGTCCACCGGGGAGCTGTTTTTT.

This clone was picked up a small number of times. Written as DNA, the CDR3 is TGTGCCAGCAGCGTAGCTGGGGGCCTCGGTGAGCAGTTCTTC. Translation gives CASSVAGGLGEQFF. The genes are TRBV9 and TRBJ2-1; D may be TRBD1 (6 bases). The CDR3 totals 14 residues. Trimming stripped 0 bases from V and 9 bases from J, with 13 bases between. CDR1 is SGDLS and CDR2 is YYNGEE in the germline V gene.

The chain links TRBV19 to TRBJ2-3; unclear D gene. V lost 6 bases and J 5 bases, leaving 9 bases between the germline ends. This CDR3 comprises 12 residues. Germline lookup yields CDR1 LNHDA and CDR2 SQIVND (reference sequence). CDR3 sequence reads: CASSKLRDTQYF. The CDR3 bases are TGTGCCAGTAGCAAATTGCGAGATACGCAGTATTTT.

In this sample, this clone turned up once. At one end the junction does not follow the germline gene, possibly because of a read error. The DNA for the CDR3 is TGTGCCAGCAGCCCTCGGGACAGGGGCCGACTCTTC. Its translation: CASSPRDRGRLF. V and J are TRBV7-9 and TRBJ1-2; 10 nucleotides agree with TRBD1. There are 12 residues in the CDR3. CDR1 is SEHNR, CDR2 FQNEAQ, per germline (reference sequence).

This clone is a singleton in its sample. The chain is built from TRBV6-1 and TRBJ1-2; D is uncertain. Trimming left V 8 bases short and J 2 bases short, with 12 bases between. Per the germline V gene, CDR1 is MNHNS and CDR2 is SASEGT. This CDR3 is 13 amino acids long. The CDR3 region has the DNA TGTGCCAGCGGCTGGGAAGTAAACTATGGCTACACCTTC. Translating gives CASGWEVNYGYTF.

The chain recombines TRBV6-5 with TRBJ1-6; 9 positions match TRBD1. CDR3 length: 15 amino acids. Trimming removed 0 bases from V and 10 bases from J; junction bases left unmatched: 4. Germline V gene sequence: CDR1 MNHEY, CDR2 SVGAGI. The CDR3 DNA reads as TGTGCCAGCAGTTACTCGAACAGGGGGCAATCACCCCTCCACTTT. Its protein product is CASSYSNRGQSPLHF.

This chain uses TRBV5-4 with TRBJ1-1; D possibly corresponds to TRBD1 (6 bases). With 4 bases removed from V and 2 bases from J, the gap between germline ends came to 21 bases. The CDR3 has 17 amino acids. The germline gives CDR1 SGHNT, CDR2 YYREEE (reference sequence). The CDR3 is CASSPSYREGRNTEAFF. The CDR3 coding sequence is TGTGCCAGCAGCCCTAGTTACAGGGAGGGGAGAAACACTGAAGCTTTCTTT.

This clone was observed a handful of times. V gene TRBV30 combines with J gene TRBJ1-1; unclear D gene. The CDR3 runs to 13 residues. The germline V and J ends were trimmed by 0 bases and 0 bases, with 5 bases remaining between them. The germline gives CDR1 GTSNPN, CDR2 SVGIG (reference sequence). This CDR3 reads CAWSVQMNTEAFF. CDR3 coding DNA: TGTGCCTGGAGTGTACAGATGAACACTGAAGCTTTCTTT.

This clone came up once. The chain joins TRBV25-1 to TRBJ1-4; no clear D gene. The V end was cut by 7 bases, the J end by 0 bases, with 21 bases between. CDR1 and CDR2 (germline): MGHDK, SYGVNS. There are 18 residues in the CDR3. CDR3 sequence (DNA): TGTGCCAGCACCGAATCGGGGAGATTGCTTGCAACTAATGAAAAACTGTTTTTT. Protein sequence: CASTESGRLLATNEKLFF.